This T cell receptor (beta chain) was recorded in a study of early T cells in non-severe SARS-CoV-2 infection. For the study at large: Chains were unpaired, as sequencing was done on bulk RNA from unsorted whole blood. Study-level points and caveats: Sequences matched to VDJdb favored anti-spike CD8 responses, while private and CD4 specificities were missed.

V was shortened by 1 base and J by 2 bases, with 11 bases between the two germline ends. Germline V gene data show CDR1 as SQVTM and CDR2 as ANQGSEA. The CDR3 loop spans 14 amino acids. The TCR library protocol attached unique molecular identifiers to the individual cDNA molecules. TCRdb analysed the 5' RACE reads with MiXCR anew, one entry per CDR3 protein. The sample yields about 80,000 distinct CDR3 sequences, 11% to 15% seen once. The sample holds one count of this clonotype. The antigen remains undetermined. This likely comes from a read error, as the CDR3 has no conserved phenylalanine or tryptophan at its end.

This TCR derives from an adult who was a healthcare worker with PCR-confirmed SARS-CoV-2 infection or an uninfected control (not recorded which). The specimen sequenced was whole blood. The chain recombines TRBV29-1 with TRBJ1-2; D gene unclear. The CDR3 reads CSVEGQDNNYGYTY. The CDR3 nucleotides are TGCAGCGTTGAAGGGCAGGATAACAACTATGGCTACACCTAC.